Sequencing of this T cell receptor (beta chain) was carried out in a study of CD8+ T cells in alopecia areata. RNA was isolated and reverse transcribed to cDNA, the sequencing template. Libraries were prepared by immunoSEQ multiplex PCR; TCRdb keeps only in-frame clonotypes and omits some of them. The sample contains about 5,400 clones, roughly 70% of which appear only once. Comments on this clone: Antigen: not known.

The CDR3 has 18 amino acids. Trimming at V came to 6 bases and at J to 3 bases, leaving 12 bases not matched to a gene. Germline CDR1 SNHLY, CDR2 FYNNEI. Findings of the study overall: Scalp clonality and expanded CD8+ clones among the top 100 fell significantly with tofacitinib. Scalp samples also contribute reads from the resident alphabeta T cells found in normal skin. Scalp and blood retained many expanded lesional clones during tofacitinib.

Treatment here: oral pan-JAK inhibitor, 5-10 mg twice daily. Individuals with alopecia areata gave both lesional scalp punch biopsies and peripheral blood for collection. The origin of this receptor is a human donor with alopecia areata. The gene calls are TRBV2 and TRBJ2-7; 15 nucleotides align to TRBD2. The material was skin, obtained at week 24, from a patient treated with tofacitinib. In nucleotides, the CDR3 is TGTGCCAGCAGACCGGGACTAGCGGGGGGCCTTAGAGTCTACGAGCAGTACTTC. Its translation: CASRPGLAGGLRVYEQYF. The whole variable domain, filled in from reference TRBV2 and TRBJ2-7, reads EPEVTQTPSHQVTQMGQEVILRCVPISNHLYFYWYRQILGQKVEFLVSFYNNEISEKSEIFDDQFSVERPDGSNFTLKIRSTKLEDSAMYFCASRPGLAGGLRVYEQYFGPGTRLTVT.